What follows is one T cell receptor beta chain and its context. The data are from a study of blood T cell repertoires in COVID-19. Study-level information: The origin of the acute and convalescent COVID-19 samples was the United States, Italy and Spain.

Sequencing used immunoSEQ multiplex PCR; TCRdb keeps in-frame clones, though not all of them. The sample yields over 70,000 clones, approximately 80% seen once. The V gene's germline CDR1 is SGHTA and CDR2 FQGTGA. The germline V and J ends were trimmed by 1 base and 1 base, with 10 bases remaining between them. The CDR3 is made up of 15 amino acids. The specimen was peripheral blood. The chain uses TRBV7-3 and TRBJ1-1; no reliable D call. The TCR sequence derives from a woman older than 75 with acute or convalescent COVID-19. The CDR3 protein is CASSLRGLGNTEAFF. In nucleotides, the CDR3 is TGTGCCAGCAGCTTAAGAGGGTTAGGGAACACTGAAGCTTTCTTT.